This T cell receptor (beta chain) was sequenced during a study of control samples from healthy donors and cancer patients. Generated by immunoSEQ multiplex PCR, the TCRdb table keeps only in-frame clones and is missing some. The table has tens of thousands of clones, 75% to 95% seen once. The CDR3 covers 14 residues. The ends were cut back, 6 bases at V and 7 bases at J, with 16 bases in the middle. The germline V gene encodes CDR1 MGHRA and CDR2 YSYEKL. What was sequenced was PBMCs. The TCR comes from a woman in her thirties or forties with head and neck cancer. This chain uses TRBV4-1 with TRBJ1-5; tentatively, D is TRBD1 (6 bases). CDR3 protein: CASRPTGFGQPQHF. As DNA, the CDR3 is TGCGCCAGCAGACCCACAGGGTTTGGACAGCCCCAGCATTTT.